This T cell receptor beta chain is from a study of CD8 T cells in ankylosing spondylitis. Study-level points and caveats: Some motif variants had been reported before (in reactive arthritis synovial fluid and blood). From matched ankylosing spondylitis synovial fluid, disease-linked clones were reportedly recovered at significantly enriched levels.

TCRdb reprocessed the 5' RACE reads via MiXCR and lists one record per CDR3 protein. In the table there are around 230,000 distinct CDR3 sequences, roughly 8.6% of which are singletons. CDR3 length: 15 residues. Germline-derived CDR1 and CDR2 are SQVTM and ANQGSEA. Trimming removed 0 bases at V and 0 bases at J, with 9 bases between. In this sample, this clonotype turned up many times. Its antigen is as yet unknown. The rearrangement links TRBV29-1 to TRBJ2-1, with unresolved D. The origin of this receptor is a male donor with ankylosing spondylitis or in good health (not recorded which). Sequencing input: blood, either unsorted or a sorted T cell fraction (not recorded which). The CDR3 DNA reads TGCAGCGTTGAAGATGCCGGAAGCTCCTACAATGAGCAGTTCTTC. It codes for CSVEDAGSSYNEQFF.